A single sample is the source of the 14 T cell receptor beta chains below, sequenced in a study of identical twins. MiXCR, run by TCRdb on the 5' RACE reads, gives a single entry per CDR3 protein. Of fewer than 550,000 distinct CDR3 sequences in the sample, 13% to 15% are singletons; the top ten hold nearly 0.45%. This same sample was also taken into another study, of yellow fever vaccine responses in identical twins.

Sequences were obtained from CD4+ T cells sorted from blood. The receptors originated from a woman younger than 35 in good health.

The rearrangement links TRBV25-1 to TRBJ1-5; perhaps TRBD1 as D (5 bases). The germline V gene has CDR1 MGHDK and CDR2 SYGVNS. V lost 6 bases to trimming and J lost 11 bases, with 17 bases between them. The CDR3 totals 13 residues. The CDR3 reads CASSDWGTTAQHF. CDR3 nucleotides: TGTGCCAGCAGCGACTGGGGGACCACGGCCCAGCATTTT.

This clonotype was seen more than once but under ten times. CDR3 amino acids: CSAGQGIGTGELFF. The CDR3 DNA follows: TGCAGCGCTGGACAGGGCATCGGCACCGGGGAGCTGTTTTTT. The chain carries TRBV29-1 and TRBJ2-2, with TRBD1 matching 8 bases. From germline, CDR1 is SQVTM and CDR2 ANQGSEA. The CDR3 contains 14 residues. Trimming removed 7 bases from V and 4 bases from J; junction bases left unmatched: 8.

This CDR3 reads CSAPSRGIGYNEQFF. For the CDR3, the DNA is TGCAGTGCGCCCTCCCGCGGGATAGGGTACAATGAGCAGTTCTTC. The chain employs TRBV20-1 and TRBJ2-1; possibly TRBD2 for D (6 bases). V was clipped by 6 bases and J by 4 bases, with 19 bases between them. Germline V gene data show CDR1 as DFQATT and CDR2 as SNEGSKA (reference sequence). The CDR3 length is 15 residues.

J is TRBJ2-4 and V is TRBV2; D remains ambiguous. CDR3 length: 17 residues. V was trimmed by 2 bases and J by 0 bases, leaving 14 bases between them. The germline V gene has CDR1 SNHLY and CDR2 FYNNEI. CDR3 bases: TGTGCCAGCAGTGAAAGTCCATTTAACGAAGCCAAAAACATTCAGTACTTC. This sequence encodes CASSESPFNEAKNIQYF.

This clonotype appeared a few times. The chain joins TRBV10-1 to TRBJ2-2; D possibly corresponds to TRBD2 (5 bases). The germline gives CDR1 WNHNN, CDR2 SYGVQD (reference sequence). Trimming removed 6 bases from V and 3 bases from J, with 11 bases in between. This CDR3 has 14 amino acids. The CDR3 sequence: CASRRELDTGELFF. DNA of the CDR3: TGCGCCAGCAGGAGGGAGTTAGACACCGGGGAGCTGTTTTTT.

This CDR3 is CASRDPVRVVQETQYF. In DNA, the CDR3 is TGTGCCAGCAGGGACCCAGTACGGGTTGTCCAAGAGACCCAGTACTTC. The V gene is TRBV7-8, the J gene TRBJ2-5, with D unclear. This CDR3 comprises 16 residues. V lost 6 bases, J lost 1 base, and 18 bases lay in between. Germline CDR1 is SGHVS and CDR2 is FQNEAQ.

The J gene is TRBJ2-3, the V gene TRBV5-1; 8 bases map to TRBD2. The CDR3 has 15 amino acids. Trimming removed 1 base from V and 2 bases from J; junction bases left unmatched: 3. Germline CDR1 SGHRS, CDR2 YFSETQ. In DNA, the CDR3 is TGCGCCAGCAGCTTGAACGGGGGGGCCACAGATACGCAGTATTTT. It specifies CASSLNGGATDTQYF. Looking up the rest from reference TRBV5-1 and TRBJ2-3 gives the full variable domain: KAGVTQTPRYLIKTRGQQVTLSCSPISGHRSVSWYQQTPGQGLQFLFEYFSETQRNKGNFPGRFSGRQFSNSRSEMNVSTLELGDSALYLCASSLNGGATDTQYFGPGTRLTVL.

This sequence joins TRBV6-1 and TRBJ2-5, with D tentatively TRBD2 (7 bases). Trimming left V 5 bases short and J 4 bases short, with 17 bases between. CDR1 MNHNS and CDR2 SASEGT come from the germline V gene. The length of the CDR3 is 15 residues. This CDR3 is CASSRGGGPLETQYF. The CDR3 nucleotides are TGTGCCAGCAGTAGGGGGGGGGGGCCTTTAGAGACCCAGTACTTC.

This clonotype was observed at least ten times. The chain has TRBV20-1 and TRBJ1-2; 8 bases are shared with TRBD1. Germline V lookup: CDR1 DFQATT, CDR2 SNEGSKA (reference sequence). The junction had 1 base not matched to a gene; V was cut back by 5 bases and J by 5 bases. The CDR3 has 11 amino acids. CDR3 protein: CSARQGYGYTF. In nucleotides, the CDR3 is TGCAGTGCTCGACAGGGGTATGGCTACACCTTC.

This clonotype was observed a handful of times. The DNA for the CDR3 is TGTGCCAGCAGTGAAGCATCCCATGCTACGCAGTATTTT. As protein: CASSEASHATQYF. The chain carries TRBV6-1 and TRBJ2-3, with D unclear. The V and J ends lost 0 bases and 8 bases respectively, with 9 bases between them. The CDR3 length is 13 residues. CDR1 and CDR2 (germline): MNHNS, SASEGT.

This chain uses TRBV10-3 with TRBJ2-3, with TRBD2 as a possible D gene (5 bases). CDR3 length: 13 residues. From germline, CDR1 is ENHRY and CDR2 SYGVKD. V lost 10 bases and J lost 0, with 11 bases in between. In DNA, the CDR3 is TGTGCCACCGGGGTCCTTAGCACAGATACGCAGTATTTT. It encodes CATGVLSTDTQYF.

The chain is built from TRBV5-1 and TRBJ2-5; either TRBD1 or TRBD2 may fit D (6 bases each). This CDR3 has 14 amino acids. Germline-derived CDR1 and CDR2 are SGHRS and YFSETQ. V was shortened by 2 bases and J by 3 bases, with 11 bases between the two germline ends. DNA for the CDR3: TGCGCCAGCAGCTTAGAAAGGGGGGAAGAGACCCAGTACTTC. It specifies CASSLERGEETQYF. The full variable domain, with the rest looked up from reference TRBV5-1 and TRBJ2-5, is KAGVTQTPRYLIKTRGQQVTLSCSPISGHRSVSWYQQTPGQGLQFLFEYFSETQRNKGNFPGRFSGRQFSNSRSEMNVSTLELGDSALYLCASSLERGEETQYFGPGTRLLVL.

This clonotype was observed many times. The V gene is TRBV14, the J gene TRBJ2-7; a possible D gene is TRBD2 (6 bases). This CDR3 comprises 11 residues. Germline values: CDR1 SGHDN, CDR2 FVKESK. V lost 8 bases to trimming and J lost 11 bases, with 16 bases between them. CDR3 sequence (DNA): TGTGCCAGCGGTAGCGGTGGAGTAAAGTACTTC. Translation: CASGSGGVKYF.

This clonotype has only a few counts. The chain couples TRBV28 to TRBJ2-1; 10 bases are a match to TRBD2. V was clipped by 2 bases and J by 8 bases; unmatched bases: 12. The length of the CDR3 is 17 residues. Germline V gives CDR1 MDHEN, CDR2 SYDVKM. This chain's CDR3 is CASSLTLAGVQGDEQFF. The CDR3 region has the DNA TGTGCCAGCAGTTTAACGCTAGCGGGGGTCCAGGGGGATGAGCAGTTCTTC.